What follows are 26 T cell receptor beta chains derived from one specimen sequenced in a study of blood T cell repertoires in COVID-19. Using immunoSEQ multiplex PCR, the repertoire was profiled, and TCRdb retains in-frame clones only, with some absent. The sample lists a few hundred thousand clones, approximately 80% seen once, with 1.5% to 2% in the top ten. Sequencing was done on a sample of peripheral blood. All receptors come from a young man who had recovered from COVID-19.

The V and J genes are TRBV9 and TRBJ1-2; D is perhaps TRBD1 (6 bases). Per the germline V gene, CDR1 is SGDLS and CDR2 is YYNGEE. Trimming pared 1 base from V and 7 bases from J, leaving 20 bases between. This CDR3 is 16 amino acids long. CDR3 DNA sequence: TGTGCCAGCAGCGTATCGGACAGACCTTCTTTGGGTGGCTACACCTTC. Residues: CASSVSDRPSLGGYTF.

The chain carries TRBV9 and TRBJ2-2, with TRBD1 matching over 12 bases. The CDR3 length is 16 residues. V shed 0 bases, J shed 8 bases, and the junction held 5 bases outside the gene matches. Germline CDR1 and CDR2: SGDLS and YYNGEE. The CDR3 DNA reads TGTGCCAGCAGCGTAGATGGGACAGGGGGCTGGGGGGAGCTGTTTTTT. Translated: CASSVDGTGGWGELFF.

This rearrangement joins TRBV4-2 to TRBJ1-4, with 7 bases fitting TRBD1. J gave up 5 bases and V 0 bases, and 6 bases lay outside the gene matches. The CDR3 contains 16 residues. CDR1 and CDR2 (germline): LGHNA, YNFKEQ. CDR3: CASSQDRGQVNEKLFF. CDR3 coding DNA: TGTGCCAGCAGCCAAGACAGAGGACAGGTCAATGAAAAACTGTTTTTT.

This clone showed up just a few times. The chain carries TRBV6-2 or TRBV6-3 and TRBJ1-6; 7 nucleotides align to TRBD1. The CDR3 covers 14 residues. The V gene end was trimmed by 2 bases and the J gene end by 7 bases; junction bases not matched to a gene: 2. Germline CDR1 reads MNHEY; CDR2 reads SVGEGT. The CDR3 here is CASSYRGLNSPLHF. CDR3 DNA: TGTGCCAGCAGTTACAGGGGGCTAAATTCACCCCTCCACTTT.

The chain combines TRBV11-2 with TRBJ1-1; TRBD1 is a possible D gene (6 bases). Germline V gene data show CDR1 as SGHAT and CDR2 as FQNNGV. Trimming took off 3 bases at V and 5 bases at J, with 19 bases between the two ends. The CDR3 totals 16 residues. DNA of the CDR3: TGTGCCAGCAGCTTGGTGGGGGGGCGTTTGCCGACTGAAGCTTTCTTT. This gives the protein CASSLVGGRLPTEAFF.

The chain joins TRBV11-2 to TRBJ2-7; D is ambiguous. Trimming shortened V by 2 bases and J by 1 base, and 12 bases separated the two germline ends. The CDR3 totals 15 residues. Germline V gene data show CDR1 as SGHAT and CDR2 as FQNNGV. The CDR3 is CASSLNGRSSYEQYF. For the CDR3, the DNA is TGTGCCAGCAGCTTAAATGGCAGATCATCCTACGAGCAGTACTTC.

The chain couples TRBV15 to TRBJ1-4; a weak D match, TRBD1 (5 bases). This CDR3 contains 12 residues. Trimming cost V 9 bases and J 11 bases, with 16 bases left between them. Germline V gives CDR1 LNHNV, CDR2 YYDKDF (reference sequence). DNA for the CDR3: TGTGCCACGGGGGAGGACGGTCTTAAACTGTTTTTT. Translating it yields CATGEDGLKLFF.

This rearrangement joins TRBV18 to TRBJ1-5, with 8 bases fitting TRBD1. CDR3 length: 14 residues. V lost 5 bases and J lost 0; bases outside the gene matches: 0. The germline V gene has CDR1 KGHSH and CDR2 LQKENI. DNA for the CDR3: TGTGCCAGCTCAGGACAGGGTAGCAATCAGCCCCAGCATTTT. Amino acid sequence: CASSGQGSNQPQHF.

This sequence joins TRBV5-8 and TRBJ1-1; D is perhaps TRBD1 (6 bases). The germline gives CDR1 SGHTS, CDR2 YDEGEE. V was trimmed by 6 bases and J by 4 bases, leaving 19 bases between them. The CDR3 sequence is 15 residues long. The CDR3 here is CASTIKQGASTEAFF. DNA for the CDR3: TGTGCCAGCACCATCAAACAGGGTGCGAGCACTGAAGCTTTCTTT. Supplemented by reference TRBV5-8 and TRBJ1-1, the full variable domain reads EAGVTQSPTHLIKTRGQQATLRCSPISGHTSVYWYQQALGLGLQFLLWYDEGEERNRGNFPPRFSGRQFPNYSSELNVNALELEDSALYLCASTIKQGASTEAFFGQGTRLTVV.

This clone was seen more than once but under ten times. The CDR3 region is CASSPGGNGNTIYF. For the CDR3, the DNA is TGTGCCAGCAGTCCCGGGGGAAATGGAAACACCATATATTTT. The chain is built from TRBV9 and TRBJ1-3; D is perhaps TRBD1 (5 bases). The CDR3 loop spans 14 amino acids. V was pared by 5 bases and J by 3 bases, with 12 bases between. CDR1 and CDR2 (germline): SGDLS, YYNGEE.

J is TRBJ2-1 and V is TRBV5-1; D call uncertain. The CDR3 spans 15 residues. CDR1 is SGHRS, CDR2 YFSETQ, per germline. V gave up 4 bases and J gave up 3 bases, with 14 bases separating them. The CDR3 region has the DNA TGCGCCAGCAGCCCAGACTCCACCTACTACAATGAGCAGTTCTTC. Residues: CASSPDSTYYNEQFF.

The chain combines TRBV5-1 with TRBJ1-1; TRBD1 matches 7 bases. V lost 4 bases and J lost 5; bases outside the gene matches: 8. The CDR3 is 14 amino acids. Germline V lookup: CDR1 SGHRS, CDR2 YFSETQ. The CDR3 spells CASSTRQGWTEAFF. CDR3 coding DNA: TGCGCCAGCAGCACCCGACAGGGTTGGACTGAAGCTTTCTTT.

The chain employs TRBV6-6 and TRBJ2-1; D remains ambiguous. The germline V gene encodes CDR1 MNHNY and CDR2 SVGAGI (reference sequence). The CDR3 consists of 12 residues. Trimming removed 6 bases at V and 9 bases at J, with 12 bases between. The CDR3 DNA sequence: TGTGCCAGCAGCCCTAGATTTGGTGAGCAGTTCTTC. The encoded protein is CASSPRFGEQFF.

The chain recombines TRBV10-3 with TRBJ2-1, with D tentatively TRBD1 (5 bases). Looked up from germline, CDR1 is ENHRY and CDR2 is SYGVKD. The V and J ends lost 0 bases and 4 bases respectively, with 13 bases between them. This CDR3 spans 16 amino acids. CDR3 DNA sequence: TGTGCCATCAGTGAGTCAATGACAGATTCATACAATGAGCAGTTCTTC. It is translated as CAISESMTDSYNEQFF.

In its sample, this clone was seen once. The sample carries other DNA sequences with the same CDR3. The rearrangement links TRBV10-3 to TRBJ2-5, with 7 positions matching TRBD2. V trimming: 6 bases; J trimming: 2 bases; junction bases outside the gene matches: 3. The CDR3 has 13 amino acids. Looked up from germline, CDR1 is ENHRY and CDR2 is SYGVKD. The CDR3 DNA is TGTGCCATCAGGTCCGGGGGGCAAGAGACCCAGTACTTC. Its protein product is CAIRSGGQETQYF.

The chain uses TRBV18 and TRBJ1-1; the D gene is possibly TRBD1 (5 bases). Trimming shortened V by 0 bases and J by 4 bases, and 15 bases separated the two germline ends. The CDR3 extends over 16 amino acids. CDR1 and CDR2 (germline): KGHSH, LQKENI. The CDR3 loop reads CASSPPGGSPRTEAFF. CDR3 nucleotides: TGTGCCAGCTCACCACCGGGGGGAAGCCCACGCACTGAAGCTTTCTTT.

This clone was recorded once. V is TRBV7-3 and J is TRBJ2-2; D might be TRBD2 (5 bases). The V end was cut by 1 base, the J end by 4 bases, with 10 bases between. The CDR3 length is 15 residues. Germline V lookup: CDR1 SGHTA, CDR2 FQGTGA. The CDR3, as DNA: TGTGCCAGCAGCTTAAATCGGGGTGGCACCGGGGAGCTGTTTTTT. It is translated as CASSLNRGGTGELFF.

The CDR3 sequence: CASSSEGGGYGYTF. As DNA, the CDR3 is TGTGCCAGCAGTTCCGAGGGAGGAGGCTATGGCTACACCTTC. V gene TRBV6-5 combines with J gene TRBJ1-2; D remains ambiguous. This CDR3 is 14 amino acids long. Trimming left V 4 bases short and J 4 bases short, with 13 bases between. Germline values: CDR1 MNHEY, CDR2 SVGAGI.

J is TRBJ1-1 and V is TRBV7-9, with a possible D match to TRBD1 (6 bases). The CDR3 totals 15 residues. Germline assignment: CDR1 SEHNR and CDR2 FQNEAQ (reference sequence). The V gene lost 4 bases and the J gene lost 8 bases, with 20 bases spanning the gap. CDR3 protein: CASSSKTGPTREAFF. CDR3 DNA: TGTGCCAGCAGCTCCAAGACAGGTCCCACGAGGGAAGCTTTCTTT.

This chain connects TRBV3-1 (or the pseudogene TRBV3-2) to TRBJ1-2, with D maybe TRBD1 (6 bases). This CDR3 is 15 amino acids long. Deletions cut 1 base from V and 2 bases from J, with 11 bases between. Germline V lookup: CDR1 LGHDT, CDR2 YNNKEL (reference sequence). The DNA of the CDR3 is TGTGCCAGCAGCCAAGCCCTGACAGGAAACTATGGCTACACCTTC. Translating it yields CASSQALTGNYGYTF.

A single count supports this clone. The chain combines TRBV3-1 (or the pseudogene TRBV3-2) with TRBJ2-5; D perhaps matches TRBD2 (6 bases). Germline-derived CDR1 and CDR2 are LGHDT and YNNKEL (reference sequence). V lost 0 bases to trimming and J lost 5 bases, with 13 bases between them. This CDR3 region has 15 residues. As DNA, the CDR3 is TGTGCCAGCAGCCAAGAGGAGGGGTCCAAGGAGACCCAGTACTTC. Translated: CASSQEEGSKETQYF.

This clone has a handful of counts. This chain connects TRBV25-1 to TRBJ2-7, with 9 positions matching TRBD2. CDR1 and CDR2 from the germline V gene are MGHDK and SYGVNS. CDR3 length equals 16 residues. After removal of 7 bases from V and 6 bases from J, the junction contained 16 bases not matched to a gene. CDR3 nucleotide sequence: TGTGCCAGCACCATACGTCCAAAGGTAGCGGGGGCCGAGCAGTACGTC. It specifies CASTIRPKVAGAEQYV.

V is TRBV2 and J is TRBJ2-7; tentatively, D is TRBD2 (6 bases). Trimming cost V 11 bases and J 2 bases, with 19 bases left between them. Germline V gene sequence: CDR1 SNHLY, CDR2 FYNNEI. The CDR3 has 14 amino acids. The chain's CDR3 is CAGGKETGPYEQYF. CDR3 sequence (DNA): TGTGCCGGGGGGAAAGAAACGGGCCCCTACGAGCAGTACTTC.

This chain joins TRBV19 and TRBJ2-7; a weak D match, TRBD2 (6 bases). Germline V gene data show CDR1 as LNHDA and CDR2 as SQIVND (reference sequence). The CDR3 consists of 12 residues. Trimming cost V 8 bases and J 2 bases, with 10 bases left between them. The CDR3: CASRREAYEQYF. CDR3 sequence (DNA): TGTGCCAGTCGAAGGGAGGCCTACGAGCAGTACTTC. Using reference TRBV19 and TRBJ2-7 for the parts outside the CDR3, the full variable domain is DGGITQSPKYLFRKEGQNVTLSCEQNLNHDAMYWYRQDPGQGLRLIYYSQIVNDFQKGDIAEGYSVSREKKESFPLTVTSAQKNPTAFYLCASRREAYEQYFGPGTRLTVT.

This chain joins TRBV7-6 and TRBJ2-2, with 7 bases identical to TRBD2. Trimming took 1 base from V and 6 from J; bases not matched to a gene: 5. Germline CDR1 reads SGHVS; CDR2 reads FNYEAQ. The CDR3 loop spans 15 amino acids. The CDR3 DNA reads TGTGCCAGCAGCTTAGAGCGGGGCCGATCCGGGGAGCTGTTTTTT. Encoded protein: CASSLERGRSGELFF. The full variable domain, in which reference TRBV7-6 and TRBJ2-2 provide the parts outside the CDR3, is GAGVSQSPRYKVTKRGQDVALRCDPISGHVSLYWYRQALGQGPEFLTYFNYEAQQDKSGLPNDRFSAERPEGSISTLTIQRTEQRDSAMYRCASSLERGRSGELFFGEGSRLTVL.

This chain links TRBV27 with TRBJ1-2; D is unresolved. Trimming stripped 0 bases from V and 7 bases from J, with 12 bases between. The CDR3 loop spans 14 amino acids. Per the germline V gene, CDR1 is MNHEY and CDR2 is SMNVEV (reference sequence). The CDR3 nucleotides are TGTGCCAGCAGTTTATCGAGAGGGCGCGGTGGCTACACCTTC. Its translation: CASSLSRGRGGYTF.